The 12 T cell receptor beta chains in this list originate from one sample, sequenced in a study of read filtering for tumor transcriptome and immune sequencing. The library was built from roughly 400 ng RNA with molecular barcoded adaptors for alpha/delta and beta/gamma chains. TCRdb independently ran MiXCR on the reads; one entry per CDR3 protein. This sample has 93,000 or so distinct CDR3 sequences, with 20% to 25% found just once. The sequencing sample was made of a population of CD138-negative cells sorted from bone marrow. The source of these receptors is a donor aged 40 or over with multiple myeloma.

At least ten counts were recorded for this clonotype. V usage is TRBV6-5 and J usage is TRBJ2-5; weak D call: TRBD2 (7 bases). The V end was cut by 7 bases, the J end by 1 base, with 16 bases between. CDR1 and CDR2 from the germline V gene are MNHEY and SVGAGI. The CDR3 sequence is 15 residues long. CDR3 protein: CASTEGGGLQETQYF. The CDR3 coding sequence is TGTGCCAGCACCGAGGGGGGGGGTCTCCAAGAGACCCAGTACTTC.

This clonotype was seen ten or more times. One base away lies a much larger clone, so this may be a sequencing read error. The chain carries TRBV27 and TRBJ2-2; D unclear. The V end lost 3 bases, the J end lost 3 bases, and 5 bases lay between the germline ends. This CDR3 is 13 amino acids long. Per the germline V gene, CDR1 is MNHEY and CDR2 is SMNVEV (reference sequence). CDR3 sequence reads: CASSFEDTGELFF. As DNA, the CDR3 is TGTGCCAGCAGTTTTGAGGACACCGGGGAGCTGTTTTTT.

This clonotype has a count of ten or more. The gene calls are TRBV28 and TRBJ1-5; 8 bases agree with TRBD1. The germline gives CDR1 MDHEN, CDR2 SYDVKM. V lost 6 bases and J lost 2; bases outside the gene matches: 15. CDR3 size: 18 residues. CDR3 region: CASSRGLHTVGGNQPQHF. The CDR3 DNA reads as TGTGCCAGCAGCAGGGGGCTCCATACCGTGGGTGGCAATCAGCCCCAGCATTTT.

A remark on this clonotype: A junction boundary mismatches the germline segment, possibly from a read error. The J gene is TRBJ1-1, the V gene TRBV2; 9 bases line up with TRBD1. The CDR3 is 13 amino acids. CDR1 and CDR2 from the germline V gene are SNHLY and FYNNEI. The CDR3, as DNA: TGTGCCAGCCGGACAGGGGCTAACACTGAAGCTTCCTTT. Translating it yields CASRTGANTEASF.

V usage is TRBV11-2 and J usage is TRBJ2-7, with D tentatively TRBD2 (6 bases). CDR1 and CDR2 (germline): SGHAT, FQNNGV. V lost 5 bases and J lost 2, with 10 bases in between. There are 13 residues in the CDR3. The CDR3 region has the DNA TGTGCCAGCAGCCCTGCGGGGACCTACGAGCAGTACTTC. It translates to CASSPAGTYEQYF.

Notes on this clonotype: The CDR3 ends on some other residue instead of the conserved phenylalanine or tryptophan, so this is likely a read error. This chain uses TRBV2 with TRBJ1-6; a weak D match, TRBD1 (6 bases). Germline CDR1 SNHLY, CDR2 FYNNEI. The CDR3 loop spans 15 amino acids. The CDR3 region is CAGSEGQGWGSPLHL. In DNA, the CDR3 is TGTGCCGGCAGTGAAGGGCAGGGGTGGGGTTCACCCCTCCACCTT.

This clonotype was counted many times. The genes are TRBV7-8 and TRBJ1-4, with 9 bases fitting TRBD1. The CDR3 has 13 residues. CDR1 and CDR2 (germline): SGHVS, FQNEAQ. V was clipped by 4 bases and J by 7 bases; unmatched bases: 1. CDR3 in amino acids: CASSWGQGEKLFF. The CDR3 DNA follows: TGTGCCAGCAGCTGGGGACAGGGTGAAAAACTGTTTTTT.

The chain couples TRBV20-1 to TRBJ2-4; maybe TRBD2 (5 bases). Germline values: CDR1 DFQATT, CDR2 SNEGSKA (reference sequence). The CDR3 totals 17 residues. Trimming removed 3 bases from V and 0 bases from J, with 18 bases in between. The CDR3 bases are TGCAGTGCTAGCCCCGGAGGAGCGGCTCTAGCCAAAAACATTCAGTACTTC. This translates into CSASPGGAALAKNIQYF.

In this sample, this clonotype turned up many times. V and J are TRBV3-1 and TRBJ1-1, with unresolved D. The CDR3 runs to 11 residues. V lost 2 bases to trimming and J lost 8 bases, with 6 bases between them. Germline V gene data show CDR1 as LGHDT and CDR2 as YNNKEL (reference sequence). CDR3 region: CASSQSWEAFF. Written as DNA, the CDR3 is TGTGCCAGCAGCCAATCATGGGAAGCTTTCTTT. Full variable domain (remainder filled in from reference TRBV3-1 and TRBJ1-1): DTAVSQTPKYLVTQMGNDKSIKCEQNLGHDTMYWYKQDSKKFLKIMFSYNNKELIINETVPNRFSPKSPDKAHLNLHINSLELGDSAVYFCASSQSWEAFFGQGTRLTVV.

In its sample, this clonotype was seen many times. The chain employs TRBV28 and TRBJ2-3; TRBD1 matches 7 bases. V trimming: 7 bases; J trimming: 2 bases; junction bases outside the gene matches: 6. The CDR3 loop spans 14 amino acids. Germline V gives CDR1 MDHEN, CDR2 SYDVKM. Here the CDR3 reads CASKTGQHTDTQYF. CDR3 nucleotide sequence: TGTGCCAGCAAAACGGGACAGCACACAGATACGCAGTATTTT.

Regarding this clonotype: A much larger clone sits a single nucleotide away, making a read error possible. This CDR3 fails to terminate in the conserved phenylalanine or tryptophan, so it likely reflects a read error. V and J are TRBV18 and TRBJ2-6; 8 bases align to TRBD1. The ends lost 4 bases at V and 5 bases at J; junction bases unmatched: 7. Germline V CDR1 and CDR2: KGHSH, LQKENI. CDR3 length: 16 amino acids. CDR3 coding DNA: TGTGCCAGCTCACAGACAGGGGCGATCTGGGCCAACGTCCTGACTCTC. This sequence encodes CASSQTGAIWANVLTL.

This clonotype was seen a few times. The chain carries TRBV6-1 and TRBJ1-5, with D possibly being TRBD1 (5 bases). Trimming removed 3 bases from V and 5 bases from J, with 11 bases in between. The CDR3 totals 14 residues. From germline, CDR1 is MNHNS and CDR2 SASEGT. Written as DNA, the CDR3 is TGTGCCAGCAGTGACAGGGAAGGATATCAGCCCCAGCATTTT. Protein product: CASSDREGYQPQHF.